These 26 T cell receptor beta chains share one sample of origin, sequenced in a study of CXCR3-negative and CXCR3-positive naive CD8 T cells (dated by TCRdb to the late 2010s). Sequencing used a NextSeq 550. The Human TCR Profiling Kit (MiLaboratory) was used to make UMI-labeled 5' RACE TRB cDNA libraries. TCRdb reprocessed the sequencing reads and holds a single record per CDR3 protein sequence, with no DNA. The sample table records approximately 74,000 distinct CDR3 sequences. Jointly, the top ten make up roughly 1.6% of the sample. The sequenced sample was naive CXCR3- CD8+ T cells from blood. The cell subset or site label, as the study defines it: CD45RO-CCR7+CD27+CD95- naive CD8+ T cells lacking CXCR3 (TNR3-). The receptors were sampled from a human donor in good health. Some clones in this sample may be carry-over from other donors' samples.

The chain employs TRBV29-1 and TRBJ2-4; the TCRdb D gene call, TRBD2, has no DNA to confirm it. CDR3 length: 13 amino acids. Germline CDR1 is SQVTM and CDR2 is ANQGSEA. CDR3 residues: CSVVSHSENIQYF.

The chain combines TRBV11-1 with TRBJ2-1; absent DNA, TCRdb's TRBD2 call cannot be checked. In germline, CDR1 is SGHAT, CDR2 FQDESV (reference sequence). The CDR3 runs 15 residues. CDR3 protein: CASSLEGKTYNEQFF. The full variable domain, in which reference TRBV11-1 and TRBJ2-1 provide the parts outside the CDR3, is EAEVAQSPRYKITEKSQAVAFWCDPISGHATLYWYRQILGQGPELLVQFQDESVVDDSQLPKDRFSAERLKGVDSTLKIQPAELGDSAMYLCASSLEGKTYNEQFFGPGTRLTVL.

This chain uses TRBV7-9 with TRBJ2-1; the TCRdb call, TRBD1, lacks DNA for checking. The CDR3 extends over 17 amino acids. Looked up from germline, CDR1 is SEHNR and CDR2 is FQNEAQ (reference sequence). The CDR3 protein is CASSLTSGVNPYNEQFF.

By frequency, this clonotype is medium-sized. The chain is built from TRBV6-2 or TRBV6-3 and TRBJ2-7; with no DNA, the TCRdb D assignment of TRBD1 cannot be verified. The CDR3 is 13 amino acids. The germline V gene encodes CDR1 MNHEY and CDR2 SVGEGT. This CDR3 is CASGLGTHYEQYF.

The J gene is TRBJ2-7, the V gene TRBV18. Germline CDR1 KGHSH, CDR2 LQKENI. The CDR3 runs to 15 residues. CDR3 loop: CASSPPAGASYEQYF.

The J gene is TRBJ1-5, the V gene TRBV19; TCRdb calls TRBD1, which cannot be checked without DNA. Per germline, CDR1 LNHDA and CDR2 SQIVND (reference sequence). The length of the CDR3 is 15 residues. The CDR3 region is CASSHDRYSNQPQHF.

This chain joins TRBV28 and TRBJ2-3; TCRdb designates TRBD1, a call that cannot be tested without DNA. CDR3 size: 16 residues. Germline CDR1 is MDHEN and CDR2 is SYDVKM. CDR3 amino acids: CASSTYRGLASDTQYF.

This chain links TRBV29-1 with TRBJ1-1; lacking DNA, the TRBD1 call made by TCRdb goes unchecked. The germline gives CDR1 SQVTM, CDR2 ANQGSEA. The CDR3 runs to 12 residues. CDR3 loop: CSSGTMGTEAFF.

The chain has TRBV7-3 and TRBJ2-1; the D call of TRBD1 rests on TCRdb alone, since no DNA is present to check it. CDR1 and CDR2 from the germline V gene are SGHTA and FQGTGA. CDR3 length: 15 residues. The CDR3 sequence is CASSLQGFSYNEQFF.

The genes are TRBV12-3 or TRBV12-4 and TRBJ2-1; TCRdb gives TRBD1 as the D gene, but with no DNA this cannot be confirmed. The length of the CDR3 is 11 residues. Here the CDR3 reads CASSEGYEQFF.

This chain links TRBV29-1 with TRBJ2-7. Germline V gene sequence: CDR1 SQVTM, CDR2 ANQGSEA. The length of the CDR3 is 11 residues. CDR3: CSVKMDYEQYF.

V is TRBV4-3 and J is TRBJ2-3; absent DNA, TCRdb's TRBD1 call cannot be checked. Germline V gives CDR1 LGHNA, CDR2 YSLEER. The CDR3 has 16 amino acids. The CDR3 loop is CASSQAAGPSTDTQYF.

This chain's CDR3 is CSVEEGNYEQYF. This chain joins TRBV29-1 and TRBJ2-7. Germline CDR1 is SQVTM and CDR2 is ANQGSEA. This CDR3 is 12 amino acids long.

This rearrangement joins TRBV19 to TRBJ2-7; absent DNA, TCRdb's TRBD2 call cannot be checked. The length of the CDR3 is 13 residues. Germline-derived CDR1 and CDR2 are LNHDA and SQIVND (reference sequence). The CDR3: CASRQEGSYEQYF.

The rearrangement joins TRBV4-1 to TRBJ1-2; the TCRdb call, TRBD1, lacks DNA for checking. CDR1 and CDR2 from the germline V gene are MGHRA and YSYEKL. This CDR3 contains 13 residues. CDR3 sequence reads: CASRDRGDYGYTF.

J is TRBJ1-1 and V is TRBV29-1. Germline V gene data show CDR1 as SQVTM and CDR2 as ANQGSEA. The CDR3 runs to 12 residues. The CDR3 loop is CSVEQMNTEAFF.

The rearrangement uses TRBV12-3 or TRBV12-4 and TRBJ2-5; the D call of TRBD2 rests on TCRdb alone, since no DNA is present to check it. The CDR3 contains 14 residues. CDR3 protein: CASSRLGLQETQYF.

The chain links TRBV29-1 to TRBJ1-1; TCRdb proposes TRBD1, but this gene call is untestable without DNA. The length of the CDR3 is 12 residues. CDR1 and CDR2 from the germline V gene are SQVTM and ANQGSEA. This CDR3 is CSVFQGVTEAFF.

The chain carries TRBV12-3 or TRBV12-4 and TRBJ2-1; TCRdb selects TRBD2, and the lack of DNA leaves this call unchecked. The CDR3 loop spans 16 amino acids. The CDR3 sequence is CASSFVQAGVNDEQFF.

The J gene is TRBJ2-7, the V gene TRBV7-6. The CDR3 contains 12 residues. CDR1 is SGHVS and CDR2 is FNYEAQ in the germline V gene. This CDR3 reads CASSYDGYEQYF.

The chain combines TRBV7-9 with TRBJ2-5. From germline, CDR1 is SEHNR and CDR2 FQNEAQ (reference sequence). CDR3 length equals 14 residues. The CDR3 spells CASSLPATEETQYF.

This chain connects TRBV29-1 to TRBJ2-1; the D gene TCRdb calls, TRBD2, cannot be checked with no DNA. The length of the CDR3 is 15 residues. Germline-derived CDR1 and CDR2 are SQVTM and ANQGSEA. The CDR3 reads CSGTPGLAGYNEQFF.

The chain employs TRBV7-2 and TRBJ2-1; no DNA is available, so the TRBD1 call from TCRdb remains unchecked. Per the germline V gene, CDR1 is SGHTA and CDR2 is FQGNSA. This CDR3 is built from 18 residues. The CDR3 sequence: CASSSPFVGATYYNEQFF.

The chain is built from TRBV28 and TRBJ2-7; lacking DNA, the TRBD1 call made by TCRdb goes unchecked. The CDR3 runs to 14 residues. The germline gives CDR1 MDHEN, CDR2 SYDVKM. The CDR3 region is CASSSSTGGNEQYF.

V gene TRBV7-2 combines with J gene TRBJ1-2; lacking DNA, the TRBD1 call made by TCRdb goes unchecked. CDR3 length: 15 residues. Germline CDR1 is SGHTA and CDR2 is FQGNSA. This CDR3 reads CASSPPRTGGLGYTF.

The rearrangement joins TRBV7-9 to TRBJ2-1. The CDR3 is 11 residues long. The germline V gene has CDR1 SEHNR and CDR2 FQNEAQ (reference sequence). CDR3 amino acids: CASAGFNEQFF.